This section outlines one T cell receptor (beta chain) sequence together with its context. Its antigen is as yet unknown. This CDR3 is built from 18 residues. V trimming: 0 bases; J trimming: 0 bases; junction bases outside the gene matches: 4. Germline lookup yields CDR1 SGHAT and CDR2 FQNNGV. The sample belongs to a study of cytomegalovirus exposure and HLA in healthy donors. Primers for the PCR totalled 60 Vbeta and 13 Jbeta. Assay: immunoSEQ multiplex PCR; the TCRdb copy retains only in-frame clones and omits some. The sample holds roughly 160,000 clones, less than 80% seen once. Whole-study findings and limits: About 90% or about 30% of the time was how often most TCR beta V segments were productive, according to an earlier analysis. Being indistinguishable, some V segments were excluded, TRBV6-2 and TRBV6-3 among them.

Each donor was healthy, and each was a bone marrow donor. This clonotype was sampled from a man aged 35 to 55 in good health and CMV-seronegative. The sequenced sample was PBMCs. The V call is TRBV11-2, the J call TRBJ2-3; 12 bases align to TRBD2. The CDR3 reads CASSLDQTSGGSTDTQYF. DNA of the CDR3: TGTGCCAGCAGCTTAGATCAGACTAGCGGGGGTAGCACAGATACGCAGTATTTT. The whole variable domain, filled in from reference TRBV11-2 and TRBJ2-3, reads EAGVAQSPRYKIIEKRQSVAFWCNPISGHATLYWYQQILGQGPKLLIQFQNNGVVDDSQLPKDRFSAERLKGVDSTLKIQPAKLEDSAVYLCASSLDQTSGGSTDTQYFGPGTRLTVL.